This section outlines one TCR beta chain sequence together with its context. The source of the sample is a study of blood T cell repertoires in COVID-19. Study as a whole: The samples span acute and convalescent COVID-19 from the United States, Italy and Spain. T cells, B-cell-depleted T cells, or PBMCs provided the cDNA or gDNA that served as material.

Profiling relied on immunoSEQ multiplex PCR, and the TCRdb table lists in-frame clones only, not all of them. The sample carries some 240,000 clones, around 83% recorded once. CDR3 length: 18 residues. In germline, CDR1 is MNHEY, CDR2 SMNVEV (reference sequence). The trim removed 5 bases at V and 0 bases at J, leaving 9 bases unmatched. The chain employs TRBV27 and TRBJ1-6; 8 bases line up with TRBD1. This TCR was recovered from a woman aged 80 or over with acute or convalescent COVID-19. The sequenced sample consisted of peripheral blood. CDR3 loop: CASSTGQGSTSYNSPLHF. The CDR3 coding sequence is TGTGCCAGCAGTACCGGACAGGGCTCTACCTCCTATAATTCACCCCTCCACTTT.